The 28 T cell receptor beta chains reported below all come from one sample, sequenced in a study of cytomegalovirus exposure and HLA in healthy donors. The primer mix had 60 Vbeta and 13 Jbeta primers. Method: immunoSEQ multiplex PCR; TCRdb's copy keeps in-frame clones and lacks some. This repertoire includes around 130,000 clones. Sequenced sample: PBMCs. The receptors originated from a woman aged 40-49 years in good health and CMV-seronegative.

The chain combines TRBV15 with TRBJ2-5, with 8 bases matching TRBD2. In germline, CDR1 is LNHNV, CDR2 YYDKDF (reference sequence). V lost 0 bases to trimming and J lost 4 bases; unmatched junction nucleotides: 4. The CDR3 spans 15 residues. The CDR3 DNA is TGTGCCACCAGCAGAGACCCGGGAGGGGGAGAGACCCAGTACTTC. Translation: CATSRDPGGGETQYF.

The chain has TRBV5-4 and TRBJ1-2, with a tentative D call TRBD1 (5 bases). Germline V lookup: CDR1 SGHNT, CDR2 YYREEE (reference sequence). V lost 0 bases to trimming and J lost 4 bases, with 13 bases between them. This CDR3 comprises 15 residues. The CDR3 coding sequence is TGTGCCAGCAGCTTGGACGAAGACAGACTCTATGGCTACACCTTC. It yields the protein CASSLDEDRLYGYTF.

V is TRBV28 and J is TRBJ2-7; TRBD1 aligns across 8 bases. The CDR3 contains 16 residues. Losses at the gene ends were 2 bases for V and 6 bases for J; bases not matched to a gene: 12. Per the germline V gene, CDR1 is MDHEN and CDR2 is SYDVKM. CDR3 sequence reads: CASSLPSRTGRSEQYV. In DNA form, the CDR3 reads TGTGCCAGCAGTTTACCCAGCCGGACAGGGAGAAGCGAGCAGTACGTC.

The chain is built from TRBV9 and TRBJ2-5; D perhaps matches TRBD2 (5 bases). CDR1 is SGDLS and CDR2 is YYNGEE in the germline V gene. Deletions cut 3 bases from V and 5 bases from J, with 17 bases between. The CDR3 totals 15 residues. Here the CDR3 reads CASSGRADLRETQYF. In DNA, the CDR3 is TGTGCCAGCAGCGGGCGGGCAGACCTTAGGGAGACCCAGTACTTC.

The rearrangement uses TRBV6-4 and TRBJ1-6; 10 bases are a match to TRBD1. CDR3 length: 14 residues. Per germline, CDR1 MRHNA and CDR2 SNTAGT. Unmatched junction bases numbered 6, after V lost 6 bases and J lost 10 bases. CDR3 sequence: CASSETGGGSPLHF. CDR3 bases: TGTGCCAGCAGCGAGACAGGGGGCGGGTCACCCCTCCACTTT.

The rearrangement joins TRBV6-5 to TRBJ2-3; 14 bases fit TRBD2. V lost 6 bases to trimming and J lost 7 bases; unmatched junction nucleotides: 6. Germline V gene lookup returns CDR1 MNHEY and CDR2 SVGAGI. The CDR3 runs to 15 residues. For the CDR3, the DNA is TGTGCCAGCAGCCGACTAGCGGGGGGGCGAAATACGCAGTATTTT. Protein sequence: CASSRLAGGRNTQYF.

This rearrangement joins TRBV7-9 to TRBJ2-7; 12 bases are a match to TRBD2. Trimming at V came to 6 bases and at J to 0 bases, leaving 9 bases not matched to a gene. The CDR3 is made up of 17 amino acids. Germline CDR1 SEHNR, CDR2 FQNEAQ (reference sequence). CDR3 sequence: CASSHNPSGGGSYEQYF. The DNA of the CDR3 is TGTGCCAGCAGTCACAATCCTAGCGGGGGGGGCTCCTACGAGCAGTACTTC.

CDR3 sequence reads: CASSRGTGLYEQYV. The CDR3 DNA follows: TGTGCCAGCAGTCGGGGGACAGGGCTCTACGAGCAGTACGTC. The V and J genes are TRBV27 and TRBJ2-7; 9 positions match TRBD1. V lost 5 bases to trimming and J lost 3 bases; unmatched junction nucleotides: 5. From germline, CDR1 is MNHEY and CDR2 SMNVEV (reference sequence). This CDR3 has 14 amino acids.

The chain recombines TRBV6-6 with TRBJ2-7; D is undetermined. In germline, CDR1 is MNHNY, CDR2 SVGAGI (reference sequence). V lost 7 bases and J 9 bases, leaving 16 bases between the germline ends. CDR3 length: 12 residues. CDR3: CASTESTSGQYF. CDR3 coding DNA: TGTGCCAGCACCGAATCTACCTCGGGGCAGTACTTC.

J is TRBJ1-3 and V is TRBV18, with 7 positions matching TRBD1. Losses at the gene ends were 6 bases for V and 0 bases for J; bases not matched to a gene: 11. This CDR3 is built from 17 residues. Germline V gene sequence: CDR1 KGHSH, CDR2 LQKENI. DNA of the CDR3: TGTGCCAGCTCGGATAGACAGGGAAAAATCTCTGGAAACACCATATATTTT. Protein sequence: CASSDRQGKISGNTIYF.

The chain couples TRBV7-2 to TRBJ1-5; tentatively, D is TRBD1 (5 bases). CDR3 size: 15 residues. Looked up from germline, CDR1 is SGHTA and CDR2 is FQGNSA. V was cut by 1 base and J by 4 bases, with 11 bases left in between. The DNA of the CDR3 is TGTGCCAGCAGCTTAGGGGCTTCAGGGAATCAGCCCCAGCATTTT. It yields the protein CASSLGASGNQPQHF.

The chain carries TRBV4-3 and TRBJ2-1; D uncertain. Germline CDR1 and CDR2: LGHNA and YSLEER. CDR3 length equals 16 residues. Trimming stripped 0 bases from V and 8 bases from J, with 17 bases between. The chain's CDR3 is CASSQDLLETPHEQFF. The CDR3 DNA sequence: TGCGCCAGCAGCCAAGATTTGTTGGAGACCCCCCATGAGCAGTTCTTC.

CDR3 coding DNA: TGTGCCAGCAGTTCCCGATCAGGCGTATCATCAGCGGGGGGCACCTACGAGCAGTACTTC. It yields the protein CASSSRSGVSSAGGTYEQYF. This chain links TRBV28 with TRBJ2-7; 9 bases are a match to TRBD2. This CDR3 has 20 residues. V trimming: 4 bases; J trimming: 2 bases; junction bases outside the gene matches: 21. Germline V gene data show CDR1 as MDHEN and CDR2 as SYDVKM.

The chain combines TRBV28 with TRBJ2-5; perhaps TRBD2 as D (5 bases). The CDR3 totals 16 residues. The ends were cut back, 2 bases at V and 3 bases at J, with 16 bases in the middle. The germline V gene has CDR1 MDHEN and CDR2 SYDVKM. CDR3 sequence: CASSLIDPGSKETQYF. Written as DNA, the CDR3 is TGTGCCAGCAGTTTAATCGACCCGGGGTCGAAAGAGACCCAGTACTTC.

The chain couples TRBV2 to TRBJ1-3, with TRBD1 as a possible D gene (5 bases). V was shortened by 6 bases and J by 4 bases, with 10 bases between the two germline ends. Germline values: CDR1 SNHLY, CDR2 FYNNEI. The length of the CDR3 is 13 residues. The CDR3 DNA is TGTGCCAGCAGGCAGGGTTCGGGAAACACCATATATTTT. This codes for CASRQGSGNTIYF.

V and J are TRBV5-5 and TRBJ1-2, with 9 bases that match TRBD1. CDR1 SGHKS and CDR2 YYEKEE come from the germline V gene (reference sequence). There are 13 residues in the CDR3. The J segment lost 2 bases and the V segment lost 4 bases, leaving 0 bases of the junction unmatched. The chain's CDR3 is CASSGQGNYGYTF. The CDR3 DNA is TGTGCCAGCAGCGGACAGGGGAACTATGGCTACACCTTC. Filled out from reference TRBV5-5 and TRBJ1-2, the complete variable domain reads DAGVTQSPTHLIKTRGQQVTLRCSPISGHKSVSWYQQVLGQGPQFIFQYYEKEERGRGNFPDRFSARQFPNYSSELNVNALLLGDSALYLCASSGQGNYGYTFGSGTRLTVV.

V and J are TRBV19 and TRBJ1-1, with 7 bases aligning to TRBD1. Trimming took 6 bases from V and 1 from J; bases not matched to a gene: 5. The CDR3 sequence is 14 residues long. CDR1 and CDR2 (germline): LNHDA, SQIVND (reference sequence). The CDR3 here is CASSPGTENTEAFF. CDR3 sequence (DNA): TGTGCCAGTAGCCCCGGGACAGAGAACACTGAAGCTTTCTTT.

V gene TRBV5-1 combines with J gene TRBJ1-6; the D is unclear. The germline V and J ends were trimmed by 4 bases and 0 bases, with 11 bases remaining between them. Germline V lookup: CDR1 SGHRS, CDR2 YFSETQ. The CDR3 consists of 16 residues. In DNA, the CDR3 is TGCGCCAGCAGCCCGGACTTGAGCTCCTATAATTCACCCCTCCACTTT. Its protein product is CASSPDLSSYNSPLHF.

CDR3: CAISEGDRVYNEQFF. As DNA, the CDR3 is TGTGCCATCAGTGAGGGGGACAGGGTTTACAATGAGCAGTTCTTC. The chain links TRBV10-3 to TRBJ2-1; the match to TRBD1 covers 9 bases. The V gene's germline CDR1 is ENHRY and CDR2 SYGVKD. There are 15 residues in the CDR3. The V segment lost 2 bases and the J segment 4 bases; nucleotides outside the gene matches: 3.

The chain's CDR3 is CASSLIRVGETQYF. CDR3 DNA: TGTGCCAGCAGCTTAATTCGGGTTGGGGAGACCCAGTACTTC. V is TRBV7-2 and J is TRBJ2-5; D uncertain. Trimming took 2 bases from V and 5 from J, leaving 12 bases between them. The CDR3 contains 14 residues. Germline V gene data show CDR1 as SGHTA and CDR2 as FQGNSA.

CDR3 residues: CASSLRFSGAGANVLTF. The CDR3 DNA reads TGTGCCAGCAGCTTAAGATTTTCGGGAGCTGGGGCCAACGTCCTGACTTTC. This chain connects TRBV7-3 to TRBJ2-6, with a weak D call TRBD2 (6 bases). This CDR3 has 17 residues. Per the germline V gene, CDR1 is SGHTA and CDR2 is FQGTGA. V was shortened by 1 base and J by 2 bases, with 12 bases between the two germline ends.

The rearrangement joins TRBV4-1 to TRBJ1-2; no firm D call. Deletions cut 0 bases from V and 7 bases from J, with 12 bases between. Germline V gene data show CDR1 as MGHRA and CDR2 as YSYEKL. CDR3 length: 14 amino acids. CDR3 amino acids: CASSQDYREFGYTF. The DNA for the CDR3 is TGCGCCAGCAGCCAAGATTACCGCGAGTTTGGCTACACCTTC.

The chain has TRBV5-1 and TRBJ1-1; perhaps TRBD1 as D (5 bases). This CDR3 is built from 14 residues. Trimming pared 4 bases from V and 4 bases from J, leaving 14 bases between. CDR1 and CDR2 (germline): SGHRS, YFSETQ. The CDR3 is CASSGSTGGTEAFF. The CDR3 DNA reads as TGCGCCAGCAGCGGATCTACAGGTGGCACTGAAGCTTTCTTT. The whole variable domain, remainder taken from reference TRBV5-1 and TRBJ1-1, is KAGVTQTPRYLIKTRGQQVTLSCSPISGHRSVSWYQQTPGQGLQFLFEYFSETQRNKGNFPGRFSGRQFSNSRSEMNVSTLELGDSALYLCASSGSTGGTEAFFGQGTRLTVV.

V usage is TRBV6-5 and J usage is TRBJ1-1; TRBD1 matches 9 bases. CDR3 length: 12 amino acids. J was trimmed by 6 bases and V by 6 bases; bases with no gene match: 2. Germline-derived CDR1 and CDR2 are MNHEY and SVGAGI. The CDR3 is CASRDRGSEAFF. DNA for the CDR3: TGTGCCAGCAGGGACAGGGGCTCTGAAGCTTTCTTT.

J is TRBJ2-5 and V is TRBV15; 10 bases line up with TRBD1. Trimming cost V 1 base and J 4 bases; bases outside gene matches: 0. The CDR3 consists of 14 residues. Looked up from germline, CDR1 is LNHNV and CDR2 is YYDKDF (reference sequence). The chain's CDR3 is CATSRGTGGETQYF. The CDR3 DNA sequence: TGTGCCACCAGCAGAGGGACAGGGGGAGAGACCCAGTACTTC.

V usage is TRBV6-1 and J usage is TRBJ1-6, with TRBD1 matching 8 bases. Unmatched junction bases numbered 7, after V lost 2 bases and J lost 7 bases. Germline CDR1 and CDR2: MNHNS and SASEGT. CDR3 length: 16 residues. CDR3 residues: CASSEIPGQANSPLHF. In DNA, the CDR3 is TGTGCCAGCAGTGAAATACCGGGACAGGCGAATTCACCCCTCCACTTT.

The chain joins TRBV27 to TRBJ2-1; the D gene is possibly TRBD2 (5 bases). The ends were cut back, 5 bases at V and 4 bases at J, with 9 bases in the middle. This CDR3 has 13 amino acids. In germline, CDR1 is MNHEY, CDR2 SMNVEV (reference sequence). The DNA of the CDR3 is TGTGCCAGCAGTCCACAGCGGTACAATGAGCAGTTCTTC. This encodes CASSPQRYNEQFF.

The chain recombines TRBV28 with TRBJ1-6; perhaps TRBD1 as D (6 bases). This CDR3 contains 14 residues. The ends were cut back, 3 bases at V and 8 bases at J, with 11 bases in the middle. Germline V gene lookup returns CDR1 MDHEN and CDR2 SYDVKM. CDR3 DNA: TGTGCCAGCAGTTTTCAGGGGACGTATTCACCCCTCCACTTT. Translating gives CASSFQGTYSPLHF. Together with reference TRBV28 and TRBJ1-6, the CDR3 gives the full variable domain: DVKVTQSSRYLVKRTGEKVFLECVQDMDHENMFWYRQDPGLGLRLIYFSYDVKMKEKGDIPEGYSVSREKKERFSLILESASTNQTSMYLCASSFQGTYSPLHFGNGTRLTVT.